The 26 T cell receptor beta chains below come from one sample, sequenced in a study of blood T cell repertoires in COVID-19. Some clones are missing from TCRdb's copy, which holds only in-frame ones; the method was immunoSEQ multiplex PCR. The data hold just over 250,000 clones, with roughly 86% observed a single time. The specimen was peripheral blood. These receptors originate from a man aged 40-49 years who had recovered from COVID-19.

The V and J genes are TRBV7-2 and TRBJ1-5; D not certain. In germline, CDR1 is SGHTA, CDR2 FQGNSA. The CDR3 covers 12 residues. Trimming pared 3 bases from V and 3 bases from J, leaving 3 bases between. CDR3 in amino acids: CASSFNNQPQHF. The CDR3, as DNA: TGTGCCAGCAGCTTCAACAATCAGCCCCAGCATTTT.

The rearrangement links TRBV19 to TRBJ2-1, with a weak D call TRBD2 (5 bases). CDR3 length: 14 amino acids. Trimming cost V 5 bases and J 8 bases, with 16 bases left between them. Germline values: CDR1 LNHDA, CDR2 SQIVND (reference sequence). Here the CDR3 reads CASSQIPRTDEQFF. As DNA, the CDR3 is TGTGCCAGTAGTCAGATCCCCCGGACTGATGAGCAGTTCTTC.

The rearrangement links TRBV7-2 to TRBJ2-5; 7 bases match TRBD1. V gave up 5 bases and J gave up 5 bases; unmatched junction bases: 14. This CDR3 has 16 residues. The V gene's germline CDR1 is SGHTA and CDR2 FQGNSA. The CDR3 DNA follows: TGTGCCAGCAGCGTCAGACAGGGTTGGGGTAAGGAGACCCAGTACTTC. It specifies CASSVRQGWGKETQYF. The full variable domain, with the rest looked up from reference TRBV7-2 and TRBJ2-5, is GAGVSQSPSNKVTEKGKDVELRCDPISGHTALYWYRQSLGQGLEFLIYFQGNSAPDKSGLPSDRFSAERTGGSVSTLTIQRTQQEDSAVYLCASSVRQGWGKETQYFGPGTRLLVL.

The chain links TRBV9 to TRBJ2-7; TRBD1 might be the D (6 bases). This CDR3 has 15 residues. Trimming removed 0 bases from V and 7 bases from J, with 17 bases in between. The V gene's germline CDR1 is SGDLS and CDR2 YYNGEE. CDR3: CASSVADRTSGEQYF. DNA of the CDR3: TGTGCCAGCAGCGTAGCCGACAGGACCTCTGGAGAGCAGTACTTC.

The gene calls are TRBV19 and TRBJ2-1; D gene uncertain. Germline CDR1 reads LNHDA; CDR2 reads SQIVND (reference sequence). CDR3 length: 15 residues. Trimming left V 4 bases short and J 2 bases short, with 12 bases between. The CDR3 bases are TGTGCCAGTAGTACCCCCACGCGGACCTACAATGAGCAGTTCTTC. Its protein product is CASSTPTRTYNEQFF.

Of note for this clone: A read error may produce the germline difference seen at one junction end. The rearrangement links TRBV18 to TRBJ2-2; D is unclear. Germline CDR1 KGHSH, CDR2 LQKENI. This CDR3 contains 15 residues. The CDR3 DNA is TGTGCCAGCTCACCACTGGGCCCGAACGCCGGGGAGCTGTTTTTT. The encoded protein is CASSPLGPNAGELFF.

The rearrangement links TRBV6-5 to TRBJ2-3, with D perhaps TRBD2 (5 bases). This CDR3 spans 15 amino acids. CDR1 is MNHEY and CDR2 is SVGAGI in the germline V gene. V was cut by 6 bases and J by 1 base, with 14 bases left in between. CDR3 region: CASRTYSDRTDTQYF. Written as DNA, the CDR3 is TGTGCCAGCAGAACCTATAGCGACCGCACAGATACGCAGTATTTT.

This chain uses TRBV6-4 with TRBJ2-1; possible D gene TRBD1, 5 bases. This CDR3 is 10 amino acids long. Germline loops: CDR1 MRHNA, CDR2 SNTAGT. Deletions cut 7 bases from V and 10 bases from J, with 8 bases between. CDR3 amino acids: CASKGSEQFF. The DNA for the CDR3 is TGTGCCAGCAAGGGGTCCGAGCAGTTCTTC.

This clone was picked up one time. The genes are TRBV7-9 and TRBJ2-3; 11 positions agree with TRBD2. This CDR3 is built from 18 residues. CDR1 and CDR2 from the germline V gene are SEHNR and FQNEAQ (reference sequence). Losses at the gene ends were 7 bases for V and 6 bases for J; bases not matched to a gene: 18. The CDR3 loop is CASTIAGGATAFVDTQYF. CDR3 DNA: TGTGCCAGCACCATAGCGGGGGGGGCCACCGCCTTTGTGGATACGCAGTATTTT. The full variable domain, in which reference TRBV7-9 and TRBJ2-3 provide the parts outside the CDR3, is DTGVSQNPRHKITKRGQNVTFRCDPISEHNRLYWYRQTLGQGPEFLTYFQNEAQLEKSRLLSDRFSAERPKGSFSTLEIQRTEQGDSAMYLCASTIAGGATAFVDTQYFGPGTRLTVL.

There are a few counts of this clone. CDR3 region: CASRITGNSGNTIYF. CDR3 in DNA: TGTGCCAGCAGGATCACAGGGAACTCTGGAAACACCATATATTTT. The chain recombines TRBV27 with TRBJ1-3, with TRBD1 as a possible D gene (6 bases). The germline gives CDR1 MNHEY, CDR2 SMNVEV (reference sequence). The CDR3 runs to 15 residues. V was shortened by 6 bases and J by 0 bases, with 12 bases between the two germline ends.

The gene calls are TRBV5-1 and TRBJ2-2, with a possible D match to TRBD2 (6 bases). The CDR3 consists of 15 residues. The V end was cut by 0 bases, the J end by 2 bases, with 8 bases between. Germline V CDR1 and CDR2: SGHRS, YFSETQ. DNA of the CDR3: TGCGCCAGCAGCTTGGGTAGCGGAAACACCGGGGAGCTGTTTTTT. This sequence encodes CASSLGSGNTGELFF.

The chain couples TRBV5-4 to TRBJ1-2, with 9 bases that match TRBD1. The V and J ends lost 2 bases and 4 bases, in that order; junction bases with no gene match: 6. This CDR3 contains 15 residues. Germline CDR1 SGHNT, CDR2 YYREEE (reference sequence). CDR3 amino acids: CASSFRQGGLYGYTF. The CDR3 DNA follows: TGTGCCAGCAGCTTCAGACAGGGGGGACTCTATGGCTACACCTTC.

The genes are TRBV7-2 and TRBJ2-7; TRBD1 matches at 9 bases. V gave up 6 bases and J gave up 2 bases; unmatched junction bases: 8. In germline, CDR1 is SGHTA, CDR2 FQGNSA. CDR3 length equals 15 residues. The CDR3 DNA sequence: TGTGCCAGCAGTTTGCTTACAGGGGGCACCTACGAGCAGTACTTC. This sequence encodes CASSLLTGGTYEQYF.

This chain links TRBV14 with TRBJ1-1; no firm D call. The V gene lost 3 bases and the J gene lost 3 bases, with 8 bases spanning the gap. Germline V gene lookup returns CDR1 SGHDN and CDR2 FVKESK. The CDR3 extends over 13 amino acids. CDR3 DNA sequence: TGTGCCAGCAGCCAGATGAGATACACTGAAGCTTTCTTT. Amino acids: CASSQMRYTEAFF.

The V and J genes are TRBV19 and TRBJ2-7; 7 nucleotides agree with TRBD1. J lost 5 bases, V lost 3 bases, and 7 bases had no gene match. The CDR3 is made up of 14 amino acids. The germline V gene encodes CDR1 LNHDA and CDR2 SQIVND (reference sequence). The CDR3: CASSIGAGGNEQYF. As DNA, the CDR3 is TGTGCCAGTAGTATCGGGGCAGGGGGTAACGAGCAGTACTTC.

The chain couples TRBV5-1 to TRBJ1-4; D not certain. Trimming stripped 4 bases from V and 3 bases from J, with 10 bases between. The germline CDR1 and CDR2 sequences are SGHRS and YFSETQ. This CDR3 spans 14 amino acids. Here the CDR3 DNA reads TGCGCCAGCAGCCGGGGAGTATCTAATGAAAAACTGTTTTTT. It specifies CASSRGVSNEKLFF.

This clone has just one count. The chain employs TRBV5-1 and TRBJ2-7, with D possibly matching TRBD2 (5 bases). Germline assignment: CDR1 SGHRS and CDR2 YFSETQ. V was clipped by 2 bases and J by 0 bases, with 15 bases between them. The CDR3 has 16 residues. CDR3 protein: CASSLTPGIGSYEQYF. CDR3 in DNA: TGCGCCAGCAGCTTAACCCCGGGGATCGGCTCCTACGAGCAGTACTTC.

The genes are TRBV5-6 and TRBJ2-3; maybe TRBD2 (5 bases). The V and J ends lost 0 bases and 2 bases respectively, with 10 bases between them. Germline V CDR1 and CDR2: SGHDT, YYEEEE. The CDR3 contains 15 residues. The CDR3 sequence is CASSLGILATDTQYF. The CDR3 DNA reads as TGTGCCAGCAGCTTGGGTATCCTAGCCACAGATACGCAGTATTTT. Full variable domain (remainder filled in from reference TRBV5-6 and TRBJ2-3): DAGVTQSPTHLIKTRGQQVTLRCSPKSGHDTVSWYQQALGQGPQFIFQYYEEEERQRGNFPDRFSGHQFPNYSSELNVNALLLGDSALYLCASSLGILATDTQYFGPGTRLTVL.

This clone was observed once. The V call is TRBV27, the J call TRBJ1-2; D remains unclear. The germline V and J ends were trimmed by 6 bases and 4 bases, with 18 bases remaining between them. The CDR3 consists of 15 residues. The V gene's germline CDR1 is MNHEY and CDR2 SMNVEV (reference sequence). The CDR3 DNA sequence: TGTGCCAGCAGGCCCCGTGGGTTAGCTGGCTATGGCTACACCTTC. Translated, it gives CASRPRGLAGYGYTF.

The CDR3 DNA reads TGTGCCAGCAGCCCTGGGGCCGTGTCTGGAAACACCATATATTTT. Protein product: CASSPGAVSGNTIYF. The chain is built from TRBV9 and TRBJ1-3; maybe TRBD1 (5 bases). The CDR3 has 15 amino acids. The germline V and J ends were trimmed by 4 bases and 1 base, with 12 bases remaining between them. Germline CDR1 is SGDLS and CDR2 is YYNGEE.

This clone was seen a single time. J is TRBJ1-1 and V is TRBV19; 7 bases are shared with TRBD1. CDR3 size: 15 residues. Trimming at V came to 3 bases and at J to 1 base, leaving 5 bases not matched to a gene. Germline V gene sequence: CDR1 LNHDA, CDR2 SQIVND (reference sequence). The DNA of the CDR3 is TGTGCCAGTAGTATTACAGGGGCGAAGAACACTGAAGCTTTCTTT. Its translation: CASSITGAKNTEAFF.

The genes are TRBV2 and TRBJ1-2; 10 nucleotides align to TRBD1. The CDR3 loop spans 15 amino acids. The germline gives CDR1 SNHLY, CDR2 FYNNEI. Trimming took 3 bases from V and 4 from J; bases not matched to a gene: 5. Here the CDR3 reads CASSDRDRGGYGYTF. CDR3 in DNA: TGTGCCAGCAGTGACCGGGACAGGGGCGGCTATGGCTACACCTTC.

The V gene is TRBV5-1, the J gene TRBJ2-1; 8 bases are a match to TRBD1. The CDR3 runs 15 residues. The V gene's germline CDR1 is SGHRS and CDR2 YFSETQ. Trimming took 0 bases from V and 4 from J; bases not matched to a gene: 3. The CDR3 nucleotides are TGCGCCAGCAGCTTGGACGGACAGGGTTACAATGAGCAGTTCTTC. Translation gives CASSLDGQGYNEQFF.

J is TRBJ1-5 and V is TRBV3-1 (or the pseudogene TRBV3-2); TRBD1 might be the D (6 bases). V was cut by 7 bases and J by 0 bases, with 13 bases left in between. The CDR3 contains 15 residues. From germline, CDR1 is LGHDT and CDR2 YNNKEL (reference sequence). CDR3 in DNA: TGTGCCAGCACCGTCGGACAGCATAGCAATCAGCCCCAGCATTTT. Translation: CASTVGQHSNQPQHF.

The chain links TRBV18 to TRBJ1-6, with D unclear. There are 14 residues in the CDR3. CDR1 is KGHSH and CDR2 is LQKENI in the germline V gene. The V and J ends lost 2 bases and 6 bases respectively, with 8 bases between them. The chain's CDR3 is CASSPKQTNSPLHF. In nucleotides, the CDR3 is TGTGCCAGCTCACCAAAACAGACTAATTCACCCCTCCACTTT.

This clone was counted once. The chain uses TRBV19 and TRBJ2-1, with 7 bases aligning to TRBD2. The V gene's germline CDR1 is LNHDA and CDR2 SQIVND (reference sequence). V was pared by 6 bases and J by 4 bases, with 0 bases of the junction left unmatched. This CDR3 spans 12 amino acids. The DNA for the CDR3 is TGTGCCAGTAGCGGGGGGTACAATGAGCAGTTCTTC. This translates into CASSGGYNEQFF.